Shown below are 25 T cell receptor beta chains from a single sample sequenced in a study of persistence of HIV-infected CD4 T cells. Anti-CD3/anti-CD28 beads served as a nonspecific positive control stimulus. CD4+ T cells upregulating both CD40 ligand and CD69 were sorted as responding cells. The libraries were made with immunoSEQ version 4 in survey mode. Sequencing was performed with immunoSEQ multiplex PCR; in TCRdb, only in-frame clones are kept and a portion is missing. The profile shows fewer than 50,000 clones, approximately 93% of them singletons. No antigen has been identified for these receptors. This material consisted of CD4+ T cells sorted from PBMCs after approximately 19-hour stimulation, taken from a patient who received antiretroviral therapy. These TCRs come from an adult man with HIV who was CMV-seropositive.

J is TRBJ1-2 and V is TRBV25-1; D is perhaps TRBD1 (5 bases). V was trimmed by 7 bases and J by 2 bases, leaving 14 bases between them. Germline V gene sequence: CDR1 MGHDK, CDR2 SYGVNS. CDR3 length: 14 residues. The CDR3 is CASNSGKGNYGYTF. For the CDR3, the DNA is TGTGCCAGCAACTCAGGGAAGGGGAACTATGGCTACACCTTC.

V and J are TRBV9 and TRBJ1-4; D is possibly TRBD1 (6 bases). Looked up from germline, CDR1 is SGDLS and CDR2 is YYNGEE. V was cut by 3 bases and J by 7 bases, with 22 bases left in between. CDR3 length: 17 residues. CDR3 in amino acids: CASSEDAPGTFSEKLFF. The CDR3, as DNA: TGTGCCAGCAGCGAAGACGCACCCGGGACATTCTCTGAAAAACTGTTTTTT.

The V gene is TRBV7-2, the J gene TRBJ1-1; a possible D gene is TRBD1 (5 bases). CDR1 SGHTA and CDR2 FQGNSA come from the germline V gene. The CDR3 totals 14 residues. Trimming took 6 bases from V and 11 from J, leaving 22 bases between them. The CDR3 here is CASSPGSTTVWAFF. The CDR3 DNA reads TGTGCCAGCAGTCCCGGGAGTACGACAGTCTGGGCTTTCTTT.

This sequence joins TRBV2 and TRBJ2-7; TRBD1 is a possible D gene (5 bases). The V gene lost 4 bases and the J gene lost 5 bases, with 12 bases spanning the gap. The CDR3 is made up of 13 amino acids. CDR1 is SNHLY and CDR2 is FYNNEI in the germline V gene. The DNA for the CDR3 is TGTGCCAGCAGTGTGGAAGGGGCCCACGAGCAGTACTTC. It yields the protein CASSVEGAHEQYF.

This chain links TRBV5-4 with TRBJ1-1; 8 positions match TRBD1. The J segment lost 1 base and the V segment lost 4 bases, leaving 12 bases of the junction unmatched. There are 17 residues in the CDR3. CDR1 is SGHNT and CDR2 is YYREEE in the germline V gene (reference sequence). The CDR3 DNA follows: TGTGCCAGCAGCGCCCGGGACAGGAGGGCGGCGAACACTGAAGCTTTCTTT. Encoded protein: CASSARDRRAANTEAFF. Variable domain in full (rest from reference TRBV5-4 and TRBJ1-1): ETGVTQSPTHLIKTRGQQVTLRCSSQSGHNTVSWYQQALGQGPQFIFQYYREEENGRGNFPPRFSGLQFPNYSSELNVNALELDDSALYLCASSARDRRAANTEAFFGQGTRLTVV.

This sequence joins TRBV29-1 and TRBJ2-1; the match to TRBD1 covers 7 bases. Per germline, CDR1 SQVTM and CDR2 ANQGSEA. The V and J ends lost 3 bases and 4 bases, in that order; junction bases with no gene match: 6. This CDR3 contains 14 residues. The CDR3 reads CSVDLSDRYNEQFF. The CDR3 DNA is TGCAGCGTTGATTTATCGGACAGGTACAATGAGCAGTTCTTC.

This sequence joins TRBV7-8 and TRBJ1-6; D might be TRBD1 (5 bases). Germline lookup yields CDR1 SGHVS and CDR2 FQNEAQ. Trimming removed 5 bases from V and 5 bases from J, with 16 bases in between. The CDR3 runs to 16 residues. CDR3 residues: CASSAIGGDHNSPLHF. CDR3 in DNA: TGTGCCAGCAGCGCTATCGGAGGGGACCATAATTCACCCCTCCACTTT.

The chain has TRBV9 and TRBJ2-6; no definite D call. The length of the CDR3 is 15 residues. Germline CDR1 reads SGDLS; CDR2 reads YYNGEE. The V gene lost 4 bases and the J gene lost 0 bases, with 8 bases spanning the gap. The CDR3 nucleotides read TGTGCCAGCAGCCCCACCGACTCTGGGGCCAACGTCCTGACTTTC. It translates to CASSPTDSGANVLTF.

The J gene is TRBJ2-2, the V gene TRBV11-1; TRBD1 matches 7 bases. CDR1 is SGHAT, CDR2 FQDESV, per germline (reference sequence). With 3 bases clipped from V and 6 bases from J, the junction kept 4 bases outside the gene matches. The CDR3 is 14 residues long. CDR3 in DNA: TGTGCCAGCAGCTTTGACAGGGTCTCCGGGGAGCTGTTTTTT. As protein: CASSFDRVSGELFF.

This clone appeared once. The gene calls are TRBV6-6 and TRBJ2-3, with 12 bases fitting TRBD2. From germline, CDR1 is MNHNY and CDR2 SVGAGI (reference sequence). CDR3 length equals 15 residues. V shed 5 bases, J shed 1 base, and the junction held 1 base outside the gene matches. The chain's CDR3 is CASSRLAGGTDTQYF. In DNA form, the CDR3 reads TGTGCCAGCAGTCGACTAGCGGGGGGCACAGATACGCAGTATTTT.

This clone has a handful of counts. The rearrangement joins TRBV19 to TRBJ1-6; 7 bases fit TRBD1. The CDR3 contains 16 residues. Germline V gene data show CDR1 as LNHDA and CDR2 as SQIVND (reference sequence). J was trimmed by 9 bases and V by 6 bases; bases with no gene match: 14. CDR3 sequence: CASRDGTDSSTSPLHF. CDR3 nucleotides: TGTGCCAGTAGAGACGGGACAGACAGTTCGACTTCACCCCTCCACTTT.

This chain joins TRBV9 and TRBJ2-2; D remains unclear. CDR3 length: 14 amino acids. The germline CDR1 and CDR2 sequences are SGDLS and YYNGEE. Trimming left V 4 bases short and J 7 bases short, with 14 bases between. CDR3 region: CASSSTTRSGELFF. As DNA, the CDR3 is TGTGCCAGCAGCTCCACGACCCGTAGCGGGGAGCTGTTTTTT.

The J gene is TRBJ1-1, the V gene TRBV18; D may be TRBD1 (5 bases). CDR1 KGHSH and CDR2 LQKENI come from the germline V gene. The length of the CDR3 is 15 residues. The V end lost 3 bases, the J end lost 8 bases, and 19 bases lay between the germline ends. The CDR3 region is CASSPSSDPGREAFF. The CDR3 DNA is TGTGCCAGCTCACCTTCGTCTGACCCGGGGCGCGAAGCTTTCTTT. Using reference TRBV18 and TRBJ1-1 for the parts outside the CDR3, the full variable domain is NAGVMQNPRHLVRRRGQEARLRCSPMKGHSHVYWYRQLPEEGLKFMVYLQKENIIDESGMPKERFSAEFPKEGPSILRIQQVVRGDSAAYFCASSPSSDPGREAFFGQGTRLTVV.

The CDR3 region has the DNA TGTGCCAGCAGCCCCCAGTTGGGTACGCAGTATTTT. Protein sequence: CASSPQLGTQYF. This sequence joins TRBV7-8 and TRBJ2-3; D gene uncertain. Trimming left V 5 bases short and J 8 bases short, with 11 bases between. The CDR3 loop spans 12 amino acids. CDR1 is SGHVS and CDR2 is FQNEAQ in the germline V gene.

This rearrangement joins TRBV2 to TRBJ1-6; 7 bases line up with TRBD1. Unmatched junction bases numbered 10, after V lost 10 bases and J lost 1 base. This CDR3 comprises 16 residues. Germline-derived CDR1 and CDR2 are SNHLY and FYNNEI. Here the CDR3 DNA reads TGTGCCAAGCAGGGGGAGGGGGAATCCTATAATTCACCCCTCCACTTT. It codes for CAKQGEGESYNSPLHF.

The CDR3 spells CSVVQGSGNQPQHF. CDR3 sequence (DNA): TGCAGCGTTGTTCAGGGGTCGGGCAATCAGCCCCAGCATTTT. V gene TRBV29-1 combines with J gene TRBJ1-5, with D perhaps TRBD1 (6 bases). CDR1 is SQVTM and CDR2 is ANQGSEA in the germline V gene. Deletions cut 4 bases from V and 2 bases from J, with 12 bases between. The CDR3 consists of 14 residues.

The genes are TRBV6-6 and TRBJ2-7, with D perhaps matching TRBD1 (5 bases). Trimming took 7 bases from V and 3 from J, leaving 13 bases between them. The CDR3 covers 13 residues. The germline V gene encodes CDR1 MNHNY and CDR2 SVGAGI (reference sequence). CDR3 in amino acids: CASTLGANYEQYF. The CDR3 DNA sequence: TGTGCCAGCACCCTAGGGGCCAACTACGAGCAGTACTTC.

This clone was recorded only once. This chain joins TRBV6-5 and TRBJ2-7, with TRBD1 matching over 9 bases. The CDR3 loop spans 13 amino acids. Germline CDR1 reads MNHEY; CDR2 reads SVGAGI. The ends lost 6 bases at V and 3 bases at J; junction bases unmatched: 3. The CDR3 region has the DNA TGTGCCAGCAGGGGACAGGGAGTCTACGAGCAGTACTTC. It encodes CASRGQGVYEQYF.

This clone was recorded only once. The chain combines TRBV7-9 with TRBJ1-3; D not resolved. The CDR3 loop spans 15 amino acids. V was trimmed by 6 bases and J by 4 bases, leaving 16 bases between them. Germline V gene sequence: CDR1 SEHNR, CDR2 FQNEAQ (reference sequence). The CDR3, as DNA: TGTGCCAGCAGAATCCCTAAGGCGAGAGGAAACACCATATATTTT. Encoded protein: CASRIPKARGNTIYF.

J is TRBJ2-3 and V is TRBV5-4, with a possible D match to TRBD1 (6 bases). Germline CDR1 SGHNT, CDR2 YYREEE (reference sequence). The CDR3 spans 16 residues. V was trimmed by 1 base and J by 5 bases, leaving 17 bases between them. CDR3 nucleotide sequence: TGTGCCAGCAGCTTGTCCCCGGACAGAGACAGAGATACGCAGTATTTT. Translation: CASSLSPDRDRDTQYF.

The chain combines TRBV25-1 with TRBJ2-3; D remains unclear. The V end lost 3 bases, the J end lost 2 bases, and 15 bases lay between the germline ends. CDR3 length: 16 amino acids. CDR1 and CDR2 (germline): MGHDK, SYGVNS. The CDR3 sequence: CASSDSSRVYTDTQYF. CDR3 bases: TGTGCCAGCAGTGATTCTTCACGGGTTTACACAGATACGCAGTATTTT.

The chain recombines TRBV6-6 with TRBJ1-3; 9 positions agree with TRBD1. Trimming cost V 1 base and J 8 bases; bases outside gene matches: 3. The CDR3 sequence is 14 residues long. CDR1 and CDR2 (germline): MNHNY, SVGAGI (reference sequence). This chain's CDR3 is CASSYWGQGHTIYF. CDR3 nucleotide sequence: TGTGCCAGCAGTTACTGGGGACAGGGACACACCATATATTTT.

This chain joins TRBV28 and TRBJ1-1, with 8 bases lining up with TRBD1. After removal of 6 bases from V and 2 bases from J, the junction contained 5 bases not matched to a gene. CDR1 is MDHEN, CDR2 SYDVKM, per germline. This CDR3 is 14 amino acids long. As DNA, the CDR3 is TGTGCCAGCAGCGTGGGACAGGATAACACTGAAGCTTTCTTT. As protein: CASSVGQDNTEAFF.

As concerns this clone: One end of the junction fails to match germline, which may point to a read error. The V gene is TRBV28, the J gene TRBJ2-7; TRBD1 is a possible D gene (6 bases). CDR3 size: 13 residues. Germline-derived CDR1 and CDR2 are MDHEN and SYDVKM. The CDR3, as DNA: TGTGCCAGCAGTTTAGGGGGCCTGTTTCGTTCGGACTTC. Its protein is CASSLGGLFRSDF.

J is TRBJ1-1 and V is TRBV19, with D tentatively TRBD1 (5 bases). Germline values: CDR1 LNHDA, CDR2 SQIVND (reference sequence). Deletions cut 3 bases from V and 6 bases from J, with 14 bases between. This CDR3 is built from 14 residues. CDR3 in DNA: TGTGCCAGTAGTATGGATAAGGGGCGGGCTGAAGCTTTCTTT. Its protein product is CASSMDKGRAEAFF.